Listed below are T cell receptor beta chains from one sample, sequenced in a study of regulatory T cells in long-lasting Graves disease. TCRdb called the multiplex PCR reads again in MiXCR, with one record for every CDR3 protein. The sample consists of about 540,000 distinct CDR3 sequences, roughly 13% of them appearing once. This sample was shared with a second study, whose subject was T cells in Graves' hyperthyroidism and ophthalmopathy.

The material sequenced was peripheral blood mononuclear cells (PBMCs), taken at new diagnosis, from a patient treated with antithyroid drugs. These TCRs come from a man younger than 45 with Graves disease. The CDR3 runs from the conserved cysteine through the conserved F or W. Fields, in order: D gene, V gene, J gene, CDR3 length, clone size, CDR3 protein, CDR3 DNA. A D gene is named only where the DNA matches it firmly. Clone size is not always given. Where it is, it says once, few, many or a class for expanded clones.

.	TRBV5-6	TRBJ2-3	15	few	CASSLRVTGTDTQYF	TGTGCCAGCAGCTTGAGGGTGACAGGAACAGATACGCAGTATTTT
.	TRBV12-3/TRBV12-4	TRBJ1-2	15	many	CASSLNRWEGNGYTF	TGTGCCAGCAGTTTAAATCGCTGGGAAGGGAATGGCTACACCTTC
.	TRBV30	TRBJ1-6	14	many	CAWSLGAENSPLHF	TGTGCCTGGAGTTTGGGGGCCGAGAATTCACCCCTCCACTTT
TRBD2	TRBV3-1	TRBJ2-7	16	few	CASSQDISGHSYEQYF	TGTGCCAGCAGCCAAGATATTAGCGGGCACTCCTACGAGCAGTACTTC
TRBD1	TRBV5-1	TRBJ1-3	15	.	CASSHGTGTGNTIYF	TGCGCCAGCAGCCATGGGACAGGTACTGGAAACACCATATATTTT
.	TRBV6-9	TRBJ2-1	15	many	CASSYPVSSYNEQFF	TGTGCCAGCAGTTACCCCGTCAGCTCCTACAATGAGCAGTTCTTC
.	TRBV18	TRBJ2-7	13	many	CASSPAPTAEQYF	TGTGCCAGCTCACCCGCACCTACGGCCGAGCAGTACTTC
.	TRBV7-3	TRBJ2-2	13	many	CASSFLGSGELFF	TGTGCCAGCAGCTTCCTGGGGAGCGGGGAGCTGTTTTTT
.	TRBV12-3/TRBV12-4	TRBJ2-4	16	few	CASSLRGGMLKNIRYF	TGTGCCAGCAGTTTAAGGGGCGGTATGCTCAAAAACATTCGGTACTTC
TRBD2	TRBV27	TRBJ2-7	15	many	CASSPPTGGTYEQYF	TGTGCCAGCAGCCCTCCGACGGGAGGGACCTACGAGCAGTACTTC
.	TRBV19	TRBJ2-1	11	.	CASTERAEQFF	TGTGCCAGTACGGAACGAGCTGAGCAGTTCTTC
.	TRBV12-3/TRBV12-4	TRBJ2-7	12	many	CASSSRVAEQYF	TGTGCCAGCAGTTCCCGGGTGGCCGAGCAGTACTTC
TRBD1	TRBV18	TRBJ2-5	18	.	CASSPGNQGVFTQETQYF	TGTGCCAGCTCACCAGGAAACCAGGGGGTTTTCACCCAAGAGACCCAGTACTTC
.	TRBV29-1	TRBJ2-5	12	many	CSGGHILETQYF	TGCAGCGGGGGGCACATTCTCGAGACCCAGTACTTC
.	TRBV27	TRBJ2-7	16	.	CASSSPPGTPIYEQYF	TGTGCCAGCAGTTCCCCTCCCGGGACTCCCATCTACGAGCAGTACTTC
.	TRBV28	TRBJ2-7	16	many	CASLFRGHNPTYEQYF	TGTGCCAGCCTATTTCGGGGGCACAATCCAACCTACGAGCAGTACTTC
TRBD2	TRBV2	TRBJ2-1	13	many	CARGLAGGDEQFF	TGTGCCAGAGGACTAGCGGGAGGGGATGAGCAGTTCTTC
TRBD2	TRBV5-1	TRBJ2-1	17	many	CASSQLAGGRTYNEQFF	TGCGCCAGCAGCCAGCTAGCGGGAGGGCGTACCTACAATGAGCAGTTCTTC
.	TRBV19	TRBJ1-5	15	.	CARPDLHASNQPQHF	TGTGCCAGGCCCGATCTCCACGCGAGCAATCAGCCCCAGCATTTT
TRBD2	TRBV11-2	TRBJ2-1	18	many	CASSLVPPLAGAYNEQFF	TGTGCCAGCAGCTTAGTCCCTCCTCTAGCGGGGGCCTACAATGAGCAGTTCTTC
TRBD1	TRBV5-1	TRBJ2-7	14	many	CASSPDRDPYEQYF	TGCGCCAGCAGCCCGGACAGGGACCCCTACGAGCAGTACTTC
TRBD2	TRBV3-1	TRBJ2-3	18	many	CASSPTSGRTTGTDTQYF	TGTGCCAGCAGCCCGACTAGCGGGAGGACCACCGGCACAGATACGCAGTATTTT
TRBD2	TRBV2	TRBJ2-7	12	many	CASTTSGGEQYF	TGTGCCAGCACGACTAGCGGGGGCGAGCAGTACTTC